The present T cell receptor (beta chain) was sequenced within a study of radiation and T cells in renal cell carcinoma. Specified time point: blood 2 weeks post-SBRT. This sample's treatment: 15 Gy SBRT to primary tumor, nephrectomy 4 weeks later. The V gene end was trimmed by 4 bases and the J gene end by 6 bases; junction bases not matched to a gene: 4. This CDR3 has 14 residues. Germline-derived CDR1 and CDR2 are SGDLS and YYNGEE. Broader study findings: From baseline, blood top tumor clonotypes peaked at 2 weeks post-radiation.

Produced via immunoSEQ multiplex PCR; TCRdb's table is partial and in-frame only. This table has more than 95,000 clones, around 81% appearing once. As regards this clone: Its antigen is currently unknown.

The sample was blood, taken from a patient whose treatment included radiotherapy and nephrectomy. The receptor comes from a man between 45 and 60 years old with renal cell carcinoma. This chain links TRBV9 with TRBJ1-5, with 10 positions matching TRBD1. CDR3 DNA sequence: TGTGCCAGCAGCCAGGGACAGGGGCGTCAGCCCCAGCATTTT. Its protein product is CASSQGQGRQPQHF.